One and the same sample provided the 23 T cell receptor beta chains below, sequenced in a study of blood T cell repertoires in COVID-19. Measured with immunoSEQ multiplex PCR; TCRdb has only the in-frame clones, and not every one. The sample contains about 500,000 clones, about 88% of which appear only once. The sample taken for sequencing was peripheral blood. The receptor set was obtained from a man younger than 30 with COVID-19, enrolled during active disease.

In DNA form, the CDR3 reads TGCGCCAGCAGTGAGCAGCGGGGCTCCTACGAGCAGTACTTC. Its protein product is CASSEQRGSYEQYF. The chain has TRBV10-1 and TRBJ2-7, with 7 positions matching TRBD2. The length of the CDR3 is 14 residues. The J segment lost 0 bases and the V segment lost 2 bases, leaving 1 base of the junction unmatched. Germline CDR1 WNHNN, CDR2 SYGVQD (reference sequence).

The chain is built from TRBV11-3 and TRBJ2-3, with 7 positions matching TRBD1. After removal of 7 bases from V and 6 bases from J, the junction contained 10 bases not matched to a gene. Germline values: CDR1 SGHNT, CDR2 YENEEA. This CDR3 has 14 residues. The CDR3 spells CASTPGGPRDTQYF. As DNA, the CDR3 is TGTGCCAGCACCCCAGGGGGACCAAGGGATACGCAGTATTTT.

This clone showed up just once. The chain combines TRBV9 with TRBJ1-3; a weak D match, TRBD1 (5 bases). Trimming removed 3 bases from V and 4 bases from J, with 23 bases in between. The CDR3 runs to 18 residues. The germline V gene encodes CDR1 SGDLS and CDR2 YYNGEE. CDR3 nucleotide sequence: TGTGCCAGCAGCGCCCTGTCACACCGGGGGAAGAGAGGAAACACCATATATTTT. Its translation: CASSALSHRGKRGNTIYF.

This clone has only one observation. This sequence joins TRBV7-9 and TRBJ2-7; D is possibly TRBD2 (5 bases). Trimming left V 1 base short and J 2 bases short, with 21 bases between. CDR1 is SEHNR, CDR2 FQNEAQ, per germline (reference sequence). The CDR3 is 18 residues long. Written as DNA, the CDR3 is TGTGCCAGCAGCTTAGTGGTTCATTATGGGAGACCAACCTACGAGCAGTACTTC. Translation: CASSLVVHYGRPTYEQYF.

The chain uses TRBV4-1 and TRBJ2-7, with TRBD2 identical over 8 bases. This CDR3 region has 13 residues. Germline V gene data show CDR1 as MGHRA and CDR2 as YSYEKL. Unmatched junction bases numbered 9, after V lost 8 bases and J lost 6 bases. CDR3 nucleotides: TGCGCCAGCCGGCAGCGGGAGCATGGCGAGCAGTACTTC. Encoded protein: CASRQREHGEQYF.

This clone occurred once. The genes are TRBV7-9 and TRBJ2-2; 9 bases match TRBD1. J gave up 4 bases and V 5 bases, and 8 bases lay outside the gene matches. The CDR3 has 16 residues. Germline V CDR1 and CDR2: SEHNR, FQNEAQ (reference sequence). The CDR3 loop is CASSRTQGASTGELFF. The CDR3 bases are TGTGCCAGCAGCCGAACACAGGGGGCGAGCACCGGGGAGCTGTTTTTT. The variable domain in full, with the rest retrieved from reference TRBV7-9 and TRBJ2-2, is DTGVSQNPRHKITKRGQNVTFRCDPISEHNRLYWYRQTLGQGPEFLTYFQNEAQLEKSRLLSDRFSAERPKGSFSTLEIQRTEQGDSAMYLCASSRTQGASTGELFFGEGSRLTVL.

This chain joins TRBV3-1 (or the pseudogene TRBV3-2) and TRBJ2-6; a possible D gene is TRBD2 (5 bases). This CDR3 region has 16 residues. V shed 1 base and J shed 1 base, with 8 bases lying between them. CDR1 is LGHDT, CDR2 YNNKEL, per germline (reference sequence). The CDR3 nucleotides are TGTGCCAGCAGCCAAGGCCGAGGGTCTGGGGCCAACGTCCTGACTTTC. Translation: CASSQGRGSGANVLTF.

This CDR3 reads CASTDRQYGYTF. In nucleotides, the CDR3 is TGTGCCAGCACCGACAGACAGTATGGCTACACCTTC. This chain connects TRBV2 to TRBJ1-2; D is perhaps TRBD1 (5 bases). CDR3 size: 12 residues. Germline CDR1 and CDR2: SNHLY and FYNNEI. Trimming stripped 7 bases from V and 5 bases from J, with 11 bases between.

The chain uses TRBV7-8 and TRBJ2-7; 8 bases agree with TRBD1. Germline V gene sequence: CDR1 SGHVS, CDR2 FQNEAQ. The CDR3 loop spans 14 amino acids. With V trimmed by 6 bases and J by 5 bases, 9 bases remained unmatched. Written as DNA, the CDR3 is TGTGCCAGCAGTGAGAGGACAGGGCGGCACGAGCAGTACTTC. It translates to CASSERTGRHEQYF. The full variable domain, with the rest looked up from reference TRBV7-8 and TRBJ2-7, is GAGVSQSPRYKVAKRGQDVALRCDPISGHVSLFWYQQALGQGPEFLTYFQNEAQLDKSGLPSDRFFAERPEGSVSTLKIQRTQQEDSAVYLCASSERTGRHEQYFGPGTRLTVT.

Note on this clone: The same CDR3 can be traced to other DNA sequences in this sample. The chain carries TRBV30 and TRBJ1-1; TRBD1 matches at 7 bases. CDR1 and CDR2 from the germline V gene are GTSNPN and SVGIG (reference sequence). V lost 3 bases, J lost 4 bases, and 2 bases stayed unmatched. The CDR3 has 12 amino acids. CDR3 sequence reads: CAWSPGGTEAFF. CDR3 in DNA: TGTGCCTGGAGCCCAGGGGGCACTGAAGCTTTCTTT.

This chain connects TRBV6-5 to TRBJ2-1; D ambiguous. The CDR3 sequence is 13 residues long. Trimming removed 5 bases from V and 11 bases from J, with 16 bases in between. Germline CDR1 and CDR2: MNHEY and SVGAGI. The CDR3 here is CASSQTPRSKQFF. The CDR3 region has the DNA TGTGCCAGCAGTCAAACACCCCGGAGTAAGCAGTTCTTC.

This clone was observed once. The V call is TRBV6-2 or TRBV6-3, the J call TRBJ1-5, with 7 bases fitting TRBD1. The CDR3 runs to 15 residues. Germline V gives CDR1 MNHEY, CDR2 SVGEGT. The ends lost 2 bases at V and 0 bases at J; junction bases unmatched: 1. The CDR3 is CASSYDRDSNQPQHF. CDR3 coding DNA: TGTGCCAGCAGTTACGACAGGGATAGCAATCAGCCCCAGCATTTT.

A word on this clone: This specimen includes other DNA sequences encoding the same CDR3. J is TRBJ2-5 and V is TRBV4-1; TRBD1 agrees at 7 bases. V gave up 1 base and J gave up 5 bases; unmatched junction bases: 4. The CDR3 extends over 14 amino acids. Germline CDR1 and CDR2: MGHRA and YSYEKL. This chain's CDR3 is CASSQVGGGETQYF. In DNA form, the CDR3 reads TGCGCCAGCAGCCAAGTAGGGGGCGGGGAGACCCAGTACTTC.

This clone was detected once. The chain carries TRBV12-3 or TRBV12-4 and TRBJ2-7, with TRBD1 identical over 8 bases. This CDR3 has 13 amino acids. V shed 6 bases and J 4 bases; nucleotides not matched to a gene: 5. CDR3 loop: CASRRTGLYEQYF. CDR3 in DNA: TGTGCCAGCAGACGGACAGGGCTTTACGAGCAGTACTTC.

The gene calls are TRBV28 and TRBJ2-1, with TRBD2 matching over 10 bases. V lost 4 bases and J lost 1; bases outside the gene matches: 10. CDR3 size: 18 residues. Looked up from germline, CDR1 is MDHEN and CDR2 is SYDVKM. The CDR3, as DNA: TGTGCCAGCAGTTCCCCTGGACTAGCGGAACGTTCCTACAATGAGCAGTTCTTC. Amino acids: CASSSPGLAERSYNEQFF.

CDR3 sequence: CASRGQGSVYGYTF. For the CDR3, the DNA is TGTGCCAGCAGGGGACAGGGGAGCGTCTATGGCTACACCTTC. V gene TRBV6-6 combines with J gene TRBJ1-2; 10 bases fit TRBD1. The V segment lost 6 bases and the J segment 4 bases; nucleotides outside the gene matches: 5. CDR3 length equals 14 residues. Germline assignment: CDR1 MNHNY and CDR2 SVGAGI (reference sequence).

As to this clone: Other DNA sequences in the sample encode the same CDR3. The chain joins TRBV6-5 to TRBJ1-1; 10 bases match TRBD1. V lost 3 bases, J lost 1 base, and 2 bases stayed unmatched. From germline, CDR1 is MNHEY and CDR2 SVGAGI. The CDR3 is made up of 15 amino acids. CDR3 sequence: CASSYDRGPNTEAFF. The CDR3, as DNA: TGTGCCAGCAGTTATGACAGGGGGCCGAACACTGAAGCTTTCTTT.

The rearrangement links TRBV7-6 to TRBJ2-7, with D possibly being TRBD2 (6 bases). Between the trimmed V and J ends, which lost 0 bases and 4 bases, there was a span of 7 bases. The CDR3 runs to 13 residues. Germline loops: CDR1 SGHVS, CDR2 FNYEAQ. The CDR3 loop is CASSLAEGYEQYF. Here the CDR3 DNA reads TGTGCCAGCAGCTTAGCGGAGGGGTACGAGCAGTACTTC.

The J gene is TRBJ2-1, the V gene TRBV2; 8 nucleotides match TRBD2. Germline V gene sequence: CDR1 SNHLY, CDR2 FYNNEI. V lost 6 bases and J lost 2; bases outside the gene matches: 9. CDR3 length equals 16 residues. CDR3 coding DNA: TGTGCCAGCAGAGAGGAAGCGGGAGCTCCCTACAATGAGCAGTTCTTC. Encoded protein: CASREEAGAPYNEQFF.

The V call is TRBV5-1, the J call TRBJ1-5; no reliable D call. Germline lookup yields CDR1 SGHRS and CDR2 YFSETQ. The CDR3 totals 15 residues. The germline V and J ends were trimmed by 0 bases and 5 bases, with 12 bases remaining between them. The CDR3 is CASSLEGSRDQPQHF. The CDR3 DNA sequence: TGCGCCAGCAGCTTGGAAGGGAGCCGCGATCAGCCCCAGCATTTT.

The gene calls are TRBV6-1 and TRBJ2-1, with 11 bases identical to TRBD2. The junction had 3 bases not matched to a gene; V was cut back by 2 bases and J by 6 bases. Per germline, CDR1 MNHNS and CDR2 SASEGT. The CDR3 runs 15 residues. CDR3 sequence (DNA): TGTGCCAGCAGTGAAATTAGCGGGGGGGCCAATGAGCAGTTCTTC. Translation gives CASSEISGGANEQFF.

This clone was picked up one time. V gene TRBV6-5 combines with J gene TRBJ2-2; D is unresolved. CDR1 is MNHEY, CDR2 SVGAGI, per germline. The CDR3 is 11 amino acids. Trimming stripped 4 bases from V and 6 bases from J, with 3 bases between. CDR3 loop: CASSSAGELFF. Here the CDR3 DNA reads TGTGCCAGCAGTTCTGCCGGGGAGCTGTTTTTT.

The rearrangement links TRBV4-1 to TRBJ1-3; the D gene is possibly TRBD1 (6 bases). V shed 0 bases and J shed 4 bases, with 10 bases lying between them. Germline V CDR1 and CDR2: MGHRA, YSYEKL. The CDR3 is made up of 15 amino acids. CDR3 nucleotides: TGCGCCAGCAGCCAAGATACAGGGTCCGGAAACACCATATATTTT. It codes for CASSQDTGSGNTIYF.